This is a list of T cell receptor beta chains from one sample in a study of vaccination and CD4 T cells after COVID-19. TCRdb fed the PCR reads into MiXCR, producing one record per CDR3 protein. The table has 9,500 or so distinct CDR3 sequences, more than 60% seen once; the top ten hold 37%. These receptors have no known antigen. What was sequenced was CD4+ T cells from blood, cultured in vitro. Receptors originate from a human donor who had recovered from COVID-19. Both conserved end residues are part of each CDR3. The order of the fields is D gene, V gene, J gene, clone size, CDR3 DNA, CDR3 protein. A D gene is named only where the DNA matches it firmly. Expanded clones get a size class; other rows say once, few or many, or leave the size out.

>.|TRBV6-5|TRBJ1-6|.
TGTGCCAGCAGTTACGTGACAGGATCTAATTCACCCCTCCACTTT
CASSYVTGSNSPLHF
>.|TRBV15|TRBJ1-6|few
TGTGCCACCAGCAGAGATCTTATGGGAAATTCACCCCTCCACTTT
CATSRDLMGNSPLHF
>.|TRBV20-1|TRBJ2-1|once
TGCAGTGCTAGCCTACGGAGCAACAATGAGCAGTTCTTC
CSASLRSNNEQFF
>TRBD2|TRBV24-1|TRBJ2-3|once
TGTGCCACCAGTGATTCAATAGCGGGAGTGGATACGCAGTATTTT
CATSDSIAGVDTQYF
>.|TRBV7-2|TRBJ1-2|.
TGTGCCAGCAGCTTAGCAGGGTCAGGTGGCTACACCTTC
CASSLAGSGGYTF
>TRBD1|TRBV11-2|TRBJ1-2|.
TGTGCCAGCAGCTCCCTCCGGGACAGGGTGGAAGGCTACACCTTC
CASSSLRDRVEGYTF
>.|TRBV11-2|TRBJ2-7|.
TGTGCCAGCAGCTTAAGGATCTCCTACTCCTACGAGCAGTACTTC
CASSLRISYSYEQYF
>.|TRBV11-2|TRBJ2-3|.
TGTGCCAGCAGCTTAGTATCGGGTTCTAGCACAGATACGCAGTATTTT
CASSLVSGSSTDTQYF
>.|TRBV7-2|TRBJ1-6|.
TGTGCCAGCAGCCCATCCCCTGGTTCACCCCTCCACTTT
CASSPSPGSPLHF
>.|TRBV2|TRBJ1-1|few
TGTGCCAGCAGGAGGTTCGCGGGCCTCGCTGAAGCTTTCTTT
CASRRFAGLAEAFF
>TRBD1|TRBV9|TRBJ1-5|few
TGTGCCAGCAGCGGACAGGGTGGGAATCAGCCCCAGCATTTT
CASSGQGGNQPQHF
>.|TRBV2|TRBJ1-2|.
TGTGCCAGCAGTGGTTCTAACTATGGCTACACCTTC
CASSGSNYGYTF
>.|TRBV7-2|TRBJ1-6|few
TGTGCCAGCAGCTTAGAATCCGGGGGGCGGTGGGATTCACCCCTCCACTTT
CASSLESGGRWDSPLHF
>.|TRBV20-1|TRBJ2-3|.
TGCAGTGCCACCTCTAGCCGGACGGCGGACACAGATACGCAGTATTTT
CSATSSRTADTDTQYF
>.|TRBV7-2|TRBJ2-2|.
TGTGCCAGCAGCTTGTCGGAGCGTTGGACCGGGGAGCTGTTTTTT
CASSLSERWTGELFF
>.|TRBV6-1|TRBJ2-7|.
TGTGCCAGCACCTGGGCTCCGAGCGGCCAGGCCTACGAGCAGTACTTC
CASTWAPSGQAYEQYF
>TRBD2|TRBV19|TRBJ2-1|.
TGTGCCAGTACGGGCGGGAGGGCCGTTAATGAGCAGTTCTTC
CASTGGRAVNEQFF
>.|TRBV6-1|TRBJ2-3|.
TGTGCCAGCAGTAGGACAGACCTGCGGGATACGCAGTATTTT
CASSRTDLRDTQYF
>TRBD2|TRBV6-1|TRBJ2-3|.
TGTGCCAGCGGGAAGACTAGCGGACCCCCAGATACGCAGTATTTT
CASGKTSGPPDTQYF
>.|TRBV28|TRBJ2-2|.
TGTGCAAGCAATCGGGACTTCCCTAACACCGGGGAGCTGTTTTTT
CASNRDFPNTGELFF
>.|TRBV7-2|TRBJ2-2|.
TGTGCCAGCAGCTTCAGGAAGGGAGATACCGGGGAGCTGTTTTTT
CASSFRKGDTGELFF
>TRBD2|TRBV6-5|TRBJ2-1|.
TGTGCCAGCAGTTATCTAGCGGGAGAGAAGAATGAGCAGTTCTTC
CASSYLAGEKNEQFF
>.|TRBV12-3/TRBV12-4|TRBJ1-1|few
TGTGCCAGCAGTTTAGGCGGGAACACTGAAGCTTTCTTT
CASSLGGNTEAFF
>.|TRBV6-1|TRBJ1-1|few
TGTGCCAGCAGTCTTCGGCCCGCCGGAGGGCGGAACACTGAAGCTTTCTTT
CASSLRPAGGRNTEAFF
>.|TRBV19|TRBJ2-1|once
TGTGCCAGCTCAATATTCGATGAGCAGTTCTTC
CASSIFDEQFF
>TRBD1|TRBV11-3|TRBJ2-7|.
TGTGCCAGCAGTCCTAGGGACAGCACTTTCTCCTACGAGCAGTACTTC
CASSPRDSTFSYEQYF
>.|TRBV7-2|TRBJ2-5|.
TGTGCCAGCAGCTTAGGCCCAGCCCAAGAGACCCAGTACTTC
CASSLGPAQETQYF
>.|TRBV27|TRBJ2-7|.
TGTGCCAGCAGCACCGGACCGAACTACGAGCAGTACTTC
CASSTGPNYEQYF
>.|TRBV7-2|TRBJ1-2|few
TGTGCCAGCAGCACGCCCCAGGTTAACTATGGCTACACCTTC
CASSTPQVNYGYTF
>TRBD2|TRBV6-1|TRBJ2-3|.
TGTGCCAGCAAAACCGCTGGGGGGGGTACGACTTTATTAGATACGCAGTATTTT
CASKTAGGGTTLLDTQYF
>.|TRBV4-1|TRBJ2-7|.
TGCGCCAGTGCACAGGGATACGAGCAGTACTTC
CASAQGYEQYF
>.|TRBV20-1|TRBJ1-5|.
TGCAGTGCTAGAGATCATAATAGCAATCAGCCCCAGCATTTT
CSARDHNSNQPQHF
>TRBD1|TRBV7-2|TRBJ1-2|.
TGTGCCAGCAGCATAACAGGGGGCTATGGCTACACCTTC
CASSITGGYGYTF
>.|TRBV6-2/TRBV6-3|TRBJ2-5|.
TGTGCCAGCAGCCACCCATTCGCGGGCGGACCACCCGGCAGGGAGACCCAGTACTTC
CASSHPFAGGPPGRETQYF
>TRBD2|TRBV5-1|TRBJ2-5|few
TGCGCCAGCAGCTTGGGCGCGATACTAGCGGGTAAAGAGACCCAGTACTTC
CASSLGAILAGKETQYF
>TRBD1|TRBV6-5|TRBJ2-7|.
TGTGCCAGCAGTTCCTCCGGGACAGGGGGCGCCGAGCAGTACTTC
CASSSSGTGGAEQYF
>.|TRBV6-2/TRBV6-3|TRBJ2-7|.
TGTGCCACCCCGTATGGCGGGGTGTACGAGCAGTACTTC
CATPYGGVYEQYF
>.|TRBV20-1|TRBJ1-5|.
TGCAGTGCCCGCCGGGGGGGGGGTCAGCCCCAGCATTTT
CSARRGGGQPQHF
>TRBD1|TRBV20-1|TRBJ2-1|.
TGCAGTGCACCGGACAGGGCCAAGGCGCAGGACAATGAGCAGTTCTTC
CSAPDRAKAQDNEQFF
>.|TRBV7-8|TRBJ1-5|few
TGTGCCAGCAGCTTAGATATCGGTCAGCCCCAGCATTTT
CASSLDIGQPQHF
>.|TRBV20-1|TRBJ1-5|.
TGCAGTGCTAGAGTGACTGACGCAGCCTATAGCAATCAGCCCCAGCATTTT
CSARVTDAAYSNQPQHF
>TRBD1|TRBV7-9|TRBJ2-7|.
TGTGCCAGCAGCCTCCCACCGGGACAGGGATACGAGCAGTACTTC
CASSLPPGQGYEQYF
>TRBD1|TRBV6-1|TRBJ1-5|.
TGTGCCAGCAGTGAAGGTAGGGGGCTAGATCAGCCCCAGCATTTT
CASSEGRGLDQPQHF
>TRBD2|TRBV6-2/TRBV6-3|TRBJ2-1|.
TGTGCCAGCAGTTGGGTAGCGGGGGAGAATGAGCAGTTCTTC
CASSWVAGENEQFF
>TRBD2|TRBV20-1|TRBJ2-3|.
TGCAGTGCCAGACCCCCGGCGGGGGGCACAGATACGCAGTATTTT
CSARPPAGGTDTQYF
>.|TRBV7-2|TRBJ2-7|few
TGTGCCAGCAGCTCCGTGGCGGAATCCTACGAGCAGTACTTC
CASSSVAESYEQYF
>.|TRBV7-2|TRBJ2-2|.
TGTGCCAGCAGCTTACGGCCGGACGGGGAGCTGTTTTTT
CASSLRPDGELFF
>TRBD1|TRBV19|TRBJ1-6|.
TGTGCCAGTAAAGACCCGGGACAGGGTGGTAATTCACCCCTCCACTTT
CASKDPGQGGNSPLHF
>.|TRBV20-1|TRBJ1-6|.
TGCAGTGCTAGTAGCGCCCTCCCGGGGTTCGGAGTAGGTTCACCCCTCCACTTT
CSASSALPGFGVGSPLHF
>.|TRBV20-1|TRBJ1-3|.
TGCAGTGCTAGAGATCACAGGCCTGGAAACACCATATATTTT
CSARDHRPGNTIYF
>.|TRBV28|TRBJ1-3|.
TGTGCCCACTCCTCGGGACTCCTCTCTGGAAACACCATATATTTT
CAHSSGLLSGNTIYF
>.|TRBV6-5|TRBJ2-5|few
TGTGCCAGCAGTTATCAAGCAATAAGGACTCTACGGGGTTTGCAGACCCAGTACTTC
CASSYQAIRTLRGLQTQYF
>TRBD2|TRBV29-1|TRBJ2-7|.
TGCAGCGTTGAAGATTTGTCGCTAGCGGGGGGGTACTACGAGCAGTACTTC
CSVEDLSLAGGYYEQYF
>.|TRBV20-1|TRBJ1-4|once
TGCAGTACTAGGTCGGGAGGTAATGAAAAACTGTTTTTT
CSTRSGGNEKLFF
>.|TRBV6-1|TRBJ2-3|.
TGTGCCAGCAGGCATACATGGGGGGGCGGCACAGATACGCAGTATTTT
CASRHTWGGGTDTQYF
>.|TRBV6-2/TRBV6-3|TRBJ2-7|.
TGTGCCAGCAGTTTTACCTGGTACGAGCAGTACTTC
CASSFTWYEQYF
>.|TRBV11-3|TRBJ2-7|.
TGTGCCAGCAGCTTAGTGGCGTCTTTCCCCGAGCAGTACTTC
CASSLVASFPEQYF
>TRBD1|TRBV19|TRBJ1-2|few
TGTGCCAGTAGTGTCCCGGGACAGGGGCACTATGGCTACACCTTC
CASSVPGQGHYGYTF